This TCR beta chain was captured in a study of blood T cell repertoires in COVID-19. Germline lookup yields CDR1 MNHNY and CDR2 SVGAGI (reference sequence). The CDR3 contains 12 residues. V lost 6 bases, J lost 6 bases, and 4 bases stayed unmatched. Study processing details: The assay estimated nucleated cells by amplifying reference gene primers. Some clones are missing from TCRdb's copy, which holds only in-frame ones; the method was immunoSEQ multiplex PCR. The V and J calls and the clone size are those of that table, but D and trimming were determined from the DNA. Among 150,000 or so clones listed, approximately 83% were seen once.

This clonotype was sampled from a woman aged 55 to 70 with acute or convalescent COVID-19. The specimen was peripheral blood. The chain is built from TRBV6-6 and TRBJ2-7; 8 bases line up with TRBD1. As DNA, the CDR3 is TGTGCCAGCAGATCCACAGGGGGCGAGCAGTACTTC. It is translated as CASRSTGGEQYF.